This T cell receptor (beta chain) was recovered during a study of blood T cell repertoires in COVID-19. The table came from immunoSEQ multiplex PCR; TCRdb's copy has only in-frame clones and leaves some out. The data contain about 13,000 clones, about 73% of them singletons. The CDR3 is 12 residues long. Germline values: CDR1 SGHNT, CDR2 YYREEE (reference sequence). J gave up 5 bases and V 5 bases, and 4 bases lay outside the gene matches. The receptor was derived from a human donor in a cohort sampled during active COVID-19. The J gene is TRBJ2-7, the V gene TRBV5-4, with 7 bases identical to TRBD1. Sample: peripheral blood. The CDR3 loop is CASRRQGDEQYF. The CDR3 DNA follows: TGTGCCAGCAGACGACAGGGTGACGAGCAGTACTTC.